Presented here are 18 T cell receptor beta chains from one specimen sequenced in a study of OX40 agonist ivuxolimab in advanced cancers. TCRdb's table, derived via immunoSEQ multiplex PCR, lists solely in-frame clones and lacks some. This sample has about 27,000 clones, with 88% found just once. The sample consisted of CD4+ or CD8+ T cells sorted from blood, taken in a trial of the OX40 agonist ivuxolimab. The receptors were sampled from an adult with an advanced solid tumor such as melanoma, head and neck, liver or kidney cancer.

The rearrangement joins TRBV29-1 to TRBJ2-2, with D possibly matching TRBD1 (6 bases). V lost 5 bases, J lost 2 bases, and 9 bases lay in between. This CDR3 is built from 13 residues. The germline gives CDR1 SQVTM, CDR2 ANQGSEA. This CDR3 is CSVQDSNTGELFF. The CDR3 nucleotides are TGCAGCGTTCAGGACAGTAACACCGGGGAGCTGTTTTTT.

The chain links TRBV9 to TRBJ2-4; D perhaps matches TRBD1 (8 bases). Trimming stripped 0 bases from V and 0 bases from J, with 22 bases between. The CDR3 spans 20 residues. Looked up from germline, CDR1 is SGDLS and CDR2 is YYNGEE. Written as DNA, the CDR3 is TGTGCCAGCAGCGTAGGTCCCGGGGGGACAGGAAACATAGCCAAAAACATTCAGTACTTC. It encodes CASSVGPGGTGNIAKNIQYF.

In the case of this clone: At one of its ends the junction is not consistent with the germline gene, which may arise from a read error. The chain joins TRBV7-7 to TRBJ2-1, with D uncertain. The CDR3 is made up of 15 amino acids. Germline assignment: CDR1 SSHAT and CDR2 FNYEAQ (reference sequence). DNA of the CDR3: TGTGCTAGCAGCCAATTACTGGGCAGAGACAATGAGCAGTTCTTC. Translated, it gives CASSQLLGRDNEQFF. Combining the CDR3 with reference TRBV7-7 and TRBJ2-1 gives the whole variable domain GAGVSQSPRYKVTKRGQDVTLRCDPISSHATLYWYQQALGQGPEFLTYFNYEAQPDKSGLPSDRFSAERPEGSISTLTIQRTEQRDSAMYRCASSQLLGRDNEQFFGPGTRLTVL.

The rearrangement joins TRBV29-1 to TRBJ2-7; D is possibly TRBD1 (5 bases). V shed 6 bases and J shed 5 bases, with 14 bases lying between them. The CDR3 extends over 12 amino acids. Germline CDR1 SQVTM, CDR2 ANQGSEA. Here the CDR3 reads CSVLRAGNEQYF. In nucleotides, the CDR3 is TGCAGCGTCTTGAGAGCAGGGAACGAGCAGTACTTC.

CDR3 nucleotides: TGTGCCAGCATCCGGACAGGCACTAACTATGGCTACACCTTC. It specifies CASIRTGTNYGYTF. The chain carries TRBV28 and TRBJ1-2, with 7 bases fitting TRBD1. V dropped 7 bases and J dropped 0; count of bases not matched to a gene: 5. Germline-derived CDR1 and CDR2 are MDHEN and SYDVKM. CDR3 length: 14 residues.

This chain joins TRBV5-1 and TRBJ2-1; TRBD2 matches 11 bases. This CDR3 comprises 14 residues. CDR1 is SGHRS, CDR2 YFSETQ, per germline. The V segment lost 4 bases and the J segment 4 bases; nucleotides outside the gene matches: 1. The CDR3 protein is CASSASGGYNEQFF. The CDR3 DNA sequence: TGCGCCAGCAGCGCTAGCGGGGGGTACAATGAGCAGTTCTTC.

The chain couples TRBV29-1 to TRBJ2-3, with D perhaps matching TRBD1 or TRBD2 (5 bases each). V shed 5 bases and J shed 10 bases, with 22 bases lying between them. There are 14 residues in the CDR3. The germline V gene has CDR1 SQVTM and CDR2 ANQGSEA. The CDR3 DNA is TGCAGCGTTCCCCCTAGCATGCCCGTAGGGGCGCAGTATTTT. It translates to CSVPPSMPVGAQYF.

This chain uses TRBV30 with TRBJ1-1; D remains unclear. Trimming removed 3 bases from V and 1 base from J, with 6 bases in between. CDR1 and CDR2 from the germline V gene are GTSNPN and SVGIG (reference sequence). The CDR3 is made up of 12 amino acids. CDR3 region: CAWSEGNTEAFF. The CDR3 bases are TGTGCCTGGAGCGAGGGGAACACTGAAGCTTTCTTT.

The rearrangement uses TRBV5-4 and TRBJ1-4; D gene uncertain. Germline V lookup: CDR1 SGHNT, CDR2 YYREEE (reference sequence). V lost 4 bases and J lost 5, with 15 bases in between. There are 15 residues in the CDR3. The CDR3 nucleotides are TGTGCCAGCAGCCCCCAAGGGCCTGGCAATGAAAAACTGTTTTTT. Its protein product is CASSPQGPGNEKLFF.

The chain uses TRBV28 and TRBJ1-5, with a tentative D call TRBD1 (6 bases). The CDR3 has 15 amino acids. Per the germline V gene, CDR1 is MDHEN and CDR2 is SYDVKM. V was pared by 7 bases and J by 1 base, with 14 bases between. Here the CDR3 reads CASMKGVPSNQPQHF. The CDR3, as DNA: TGTGCCAGCATGAAGGGGGTTCCGAGCAATCAGCCCCAGCATTTT.

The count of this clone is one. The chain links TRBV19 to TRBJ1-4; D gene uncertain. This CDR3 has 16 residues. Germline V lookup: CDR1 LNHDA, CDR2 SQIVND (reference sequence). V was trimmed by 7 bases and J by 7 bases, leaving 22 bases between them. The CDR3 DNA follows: TGTGCCAGTACCATTGGGAGCCAAGAGTGGTCTGAAAAACTGTTTTTT. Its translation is CASTIGSQEWSEKLFF.

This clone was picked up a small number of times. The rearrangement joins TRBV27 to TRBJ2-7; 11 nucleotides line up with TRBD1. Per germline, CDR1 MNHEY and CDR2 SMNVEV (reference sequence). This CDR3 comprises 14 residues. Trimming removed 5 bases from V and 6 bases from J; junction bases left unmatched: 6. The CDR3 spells CASSPTGTGGEQYF. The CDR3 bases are TGTGCCAGCAGTCCAACCGGGACAGGGGGCGAGCAGTACTTC.

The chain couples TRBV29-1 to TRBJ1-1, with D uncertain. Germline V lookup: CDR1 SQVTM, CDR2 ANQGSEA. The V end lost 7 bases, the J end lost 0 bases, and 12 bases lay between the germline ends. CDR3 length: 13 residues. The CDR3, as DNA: TGCAGCGCTGATGACCCAATGAACACTGAAGCTTTCTTT. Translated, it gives CSADDPMNTEAFF. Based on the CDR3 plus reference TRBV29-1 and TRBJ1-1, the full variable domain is SAVISQKPSRDICQRGTSLTIQCQVDSQVTMMFWYRQQPGQSLTLIATANQGSEATYESGFVIDKFPISRPNLTFSTLTVSNMSPEDSSIYLCSADDPMNTEAFFGQGTRLTVV.

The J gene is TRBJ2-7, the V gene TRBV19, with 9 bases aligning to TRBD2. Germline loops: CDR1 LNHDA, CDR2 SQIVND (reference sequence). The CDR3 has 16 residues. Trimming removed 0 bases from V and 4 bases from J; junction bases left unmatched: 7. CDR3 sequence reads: CASSIEATSGSYEQYF. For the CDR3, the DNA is TGTGCCAGTAGTATAGAAGCGACTAGCGGCTCTTACGAGCAGTACTTC.

The CDR3 spells CASSLSGMNTGELFF. DNA of the CDR3: TGTGCCAGCAGCCTTAGCGGAATGAACACCGGGGAGCTGTTTTTT. V gene TRBV9 combines with J gene TRBJ2-2; D might be TRBD2 (6 bases). The CDR3 is made up of 15 amino acids. V dropped 4 bases and J dropped 1 base, with 11 bases sitting between them. Germline-derived CDR1 and CDR2 are SGDLS and YYNGEE.

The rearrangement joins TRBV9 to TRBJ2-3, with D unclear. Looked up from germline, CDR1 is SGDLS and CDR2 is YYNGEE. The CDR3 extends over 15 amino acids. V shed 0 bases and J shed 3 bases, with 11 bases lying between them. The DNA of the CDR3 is TGTGCCAGCAGCGTAGTTTCCCTGGGGACAGATACGCAGTATTTT. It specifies CASSVVSLGTDTQYF.

The DNA for the CDR3 is TGTGCCAGCAGTGAAGCGGTCACTTCCTACGAGCAGTACTTC. Translating it yields CASSEAVTSYEQYF. This rearrangement joins TRBV2 to TRBJ2-7; D gene ambiguous. Germline V gene data show CDR1 as SNHLY and CDR2 as FYNNEI. The CDR3 runs to 14 residues. The ends were cut back, 0 bases at V and 1 base at J, with 7 bases in the middle.

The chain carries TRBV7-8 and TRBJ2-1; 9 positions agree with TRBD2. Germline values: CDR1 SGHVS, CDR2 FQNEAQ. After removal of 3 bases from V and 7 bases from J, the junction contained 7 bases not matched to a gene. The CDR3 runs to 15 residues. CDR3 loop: CASSLLAGAGNEQFF. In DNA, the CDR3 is TGTGCCAGCAGCTTGTTAGCGGGAGCAGGTAATGAGCAGTTCTTC.